The rows below give T cell receptor beta chains drawn from one sample of a study of vaccination effects on CD4 cells after COVID-19. Libraries were prepared by immunoSEQ multiplex PCR; TCRdb keeps only in-frame clonotypes and omits some of them. The sample holds about 25,000 clones, around 67% seen once. These receptors' antigens are unknown. Here the sequenced sample was CD4+ T cells from PBMCs cultured without peptide, taken before COVID-19 vaccination. These receptors originate from a human donor who received a COVID-19 vaccine. The CDR3 runs from the conserved cysteine through the conserved F or W. The D gene is left open where the match is weak. A row's size may be missing; if present it is once, few, many or a size class.

CDR3 DNA | CDR3 protein | J gene | V gene | clone size | D gene
TGTGCCATCAGTGGGTCTAGCGGGAGTACAGATACGCAGTATTTT | CAISGSSGSTDTQYF | TRBJ2-3 | TRBV10-3 | NA | TRBD2
TGCAGCGTTGCCCTTCCGGGACAGGCAGTAGAGGGCTACACCTTC | CSVALPGQAVEGYTF | TRBJ1-2 | TRBV29-1 | NA | TRBD1
TGTGCCAGCAGCTTGGACGCCAATCAGCCCCAGCATTTT | CASSLDANQPQHF | TRBJ1-5 | TRBV6-4 | NA | NA
TGTGCCAGTAGTATAAGTATGAACCTGAACACTGAAGCTTTCTTT | CASSISMNLNTEAFF | TRBJ1-1 | TRBV19 | NA | NA
TGTGCCAGCAGTTCACTGACAGGCGCCATATCCCCATCCAACTATGGCTACACCTTC | CASSSLTGAISPSNYGYTF | TRBJ1-2 | TRBV6-2/TRBV6-3 | NA | NA
TGTGCCAGCAGGCTTAACAGAGCTCAGCCCCAGCATTTT | CASRLNRAQPQHF | TRBJ1-5 | TRBV6-5 | NA | NA
TGTGCCAGCAGTGAAGGGGACAGGGGGACAGATACGCAGTATTTT | CASSEGDRGTDTQYF | TRBJ2-3 | TRBV2 | few | TRBD1
TGTGCCAGCTCACTTCTATCACAGGCCGACAATGAGCAGTTCTTC | CASSLLSQADNEQFF | TRBJ2-1 | TRBV18 | NA | NA
TGTGCCAGCAGTGCCTCCAGGGTACGGGGCTACACCTTC | CASSASRVRGYTF | TRBJ1-2 | TRBV28 | few | NA
TGTGCCAGCAGCCTACTACAGGGGGCGTATTATGGCTACACCTTC | CASSLLQGAYYGYTF | TRBJ1-2 | TRBV5-8 | NA | TRBD1
TGTGCCATCAGTGGAAACAGGGGTGGTCCCTTCTCTGGAAACACCATATATTTT | CAISGNRGGPFSGNTIYF | TRBJ1-3 | TRBV10-3 | NA | TRBD1
TGTGCCTCCGGGACAGGACTGAACACTGAAGCTTTCTTT | CASGTGLNTEAFF | TRBJ1-1 | TRBV10-3 | NA | TRBD1
TGTGCCACCAGCAGAGAGGAGGGCGAAGCTTTCTTT | CATSREEGEAFF | TRBJ1-1 | TRBV15 | NA | NA
TGTGCCAGCAGTCCAGGAGGAGAAGCTTTCTTT | CASSPGGEAFF | TRBJ1-1 | TRBV6-2/TRBV6-3 | few | NA
TGTGCCAGCAGTTGGACGCGACCTCCCAGCGAGCAGTACTTC | CASSWTRPPSEQYF | TRBJ2-7 | TRBV28 | NA | NA
TGTGCCAGTAGAAGCGATCAGGGTATGCGAAAACTGTTTTTT | CASRSDQGMRKLFF | TRBJ1-4 | TRBV19 | NA | NA
TGTGCCAGCAGTTTGGGAGAGTATCAGCCCCAGCATTTT | CASSLGEYQPQHF | TRBJ1-5 | TRBV12-3/TRBV12-4 | NA | NA
TGTGCCTCGGCGGTTTCGGGCCTCACAGATACGCAGTATTTT | CASAVSGLTDTQYF | TRBJ2-3 | TRBV10-3 | NA | NA
TGCGCCAGCAGCCAAGCAGGGGGACCTGGAAACACCATATATTTT | CASSQAGGPGNTIYF | TRBJ1-3 | TRBV4-3 | NA | TRBD1
TGTGCCATCAGTGCCTCGAATATGAACACTGAAGCTTTCTTT | CAISASNMNTEAFF | TRBJ1-1 | TRBV10-3 | NA | NA
TGCAGCGCCTACCGGGACGCAGAAACCAGTCGGGACACTGAAGCTTTCTTT | CSAYRDAETSRDTEAFF | TRBJ1-1 | TRBV29-1 | NA | NA
TGTGCCAGCAGTTCCCGGACCGTCTTAGGGCAGTATTTT | CASSSRTVLGQYF | TRBJ2-3 | TRBV27 | NA | NA
TGTGCCAGCAGCCAAGATGGGGGGCGGGCTGAAGCTTTCTTT | CASSQDGGRAEAFF | TRBJ1-1 | TRBV3-1/TRBV3-2 | NA | NA
TGTGCCAGTAGTAAGGGGGGAACCGGACTGAACACTGAAGCTTTCTTT | CASSKGGTGLNTEAFF | TRBJ1-1 | TRBV19 | NA | NA
TGTGCCAGCCGCTCGGGGACAGGAAACTACGAGCAGTACTTC | CASRSGTGNYEQYF | TRBJ2-7 | TRBV28 | NA | TRBD1
TGTGCCAGTAGTACGGGGAATAGCAATCAGCCCCAGCATTTT | CASSTGNSNQPQHF | TRBJ1-5 | TRBV19 | NA | NA
TGTGCCAGCAGCGTCAGGGATCAGCCCCAGCATTTT | CASSVRDQPQHF | TRBJ1-5 | TRBV2 | NA | NA
TGTGCCAGCAGCTTTTCTAGCGGGGGGGCCCCCGGGGAGCTGTTTTTT | CASSFSSGGAPGELFF | TRBJ2-2 | TRBV7-2 | NA | TRBD2
TGTGCCAGTAGTATAGATAAAACGACAGATAGCAATCAGCCCCAGCATTTT | CASSIDKTTDSNQPQHF | TRBJ1-5 | TRBV19 | NA | NA
TGTGCCTGGAGTACGGCAGCGTCCTTCTATAATTCACCCCTCCACTTT | CAWSTAASFYNSPLHF | TRBJ1-6 | TRBV30 | NA | NA
TGCGCCAGCAGCCAAGATTCCGGACAGGGGGGTAGGCCCCAGCATTTT | CASSQDSGQGGRPQHF | TRBJ1-5 | TRBV4-1 | NA | TRBD1
TGTGCCAGCAGCCAACGGGCCCGGCCGTCTGGCTACACCTTC | CASSQRARPSGYTF | TRBJ1-2 | TRBV3-1/TRBV3-2 | NA | NA
TGTGCCTGGAGTGTAGCTAGCGGGGCATACAATGAGCAGTTCTTC | CAWSVASGAYNEQFF | TRBJ2-1 | TRBV30 | NA | TRBD2
TGTGCCAGCAGCCCTGGGACAGCCCAAGAGACCCAGTACTTC | CASSPGTAQETQYF | TRBJ2-5 | TRBV7-2 | once | TRBD1
TGTGCCAGCAGTGAAGCGCTTCCCGGATCCGGGGCCAACGTCCTGACTTTC | CASSEALPGSGANVLTF | TRBJ2-6 | TRBV6-1 | NA | NA
TGTGCCAGCAGCCCGGGACTAGCGGACGTCTACGAGCAGTACTTC | CASSPGLADVYEQYF | TRBJ2-7 | TRBV3-1/TRBV3-2 | NA | TRBD2
TGCGCCAGCAGCGGGGCCGGGACAGGGACGGAAAAACTGTTTTTT | CASSGAGTGTEKLFF | TRBJ1-4 | TRBV5-1 | NA | TRBD1
TGCGCCAGCAGCTTGGTGATCCAGAACACTGAAGCTTTCTTT | CASSLVIQNTEAFF | TRBJ1-1 | TRBV5-1 | NA | NA
TGTGCCAGCAGCTTAAACCCCGGAGCGTCCCAGTACTTC | CASSLNPGASQYF | TRBJ2-5 | TRBV7-3 | NA | NA
TGTGCCAGCAGCTTAATCGGGGACTCCAGGGAGACCCAGTACTTC | CASSLIGDSRETQYF | TRBJ2-5 | TRBV7-8 | NA | NA
TGTGCCAGCAGTTACGGGACAGGGGGCGAGGGCTATGGCTACACCTTC | CASSYGTGGEGYGYTF | TRBJ1-2 | TRBV6-5 | once | TRBD1
TGTGCCAGCAGTGAGTTGGACGCAGATACGCAGTATTTT | CASSELDADTQYF | TRBJ2-3 | TRBV2 | NA | NA
TGTGCCAGCGGGAGATCCGACGTCTTAGCGGGAAACACCATATATTTT | CASGRSDVLAGNTIYF | TRBJ1-3 | TRBV27 | NA | NA
TGTGCCAGCAGCCGACTAGCGGGGGCTAACTCCTACGAGCAGTACTTC | CASSRLAGANSYEQYF | TRBJ2-7 | TRBV4-2 | NA | TRBD2
TGTGCCAGCAGCAAAAGGACAGGGAATGAAAAACTGTTTTTT | CASSKRTGNEKLFF | TRBJ1-4 | TRBV21-1 | few | NA
TGTGCCAGCAGTATCCTAGGGGGCCCGAACACCGGGGAGCTGTTTTTT | CASSILGGPNTGELFF | TRBJ2-2 | TRBV28 | NA | TRBD1
TGTGCCAGCAGCCCAGCGGGGCGGGAGGTAGATGAGCAGTTCTTC | CASSPAGREVDEQFF | TRBJ2-1 | TRBV7-9 | NA | TRBD2
TGTGCCTGGAGTGCAGGGTTCTCCTACGAGCAGTACTTC | CAWSAGFSYEQYF | TRBJ2-7 | TRBV30 | NA | NA
TGTGCCAGTAGTATAGGAGGACGCTGGAACACCGGGGAGCTGTTTTTT | CASSIGGRWNTGELFF | TRBJ2-2 | TRBV19 | NA | NA
TGCGCCAGCAGCCCGCTAGCGGGGGGGACCTACGAGCAGTACTTC | CASSPLAGGTYEQYF | TRBJ2-7 | TRBV5-1 | NA | TRBD2
TGTGCCAGCAGCTTCAGGGGTGGGGGCAATCAGCCCCAGCATTTT | CASSFRGGGNQPQHF | TRBJ1-5 | TRBV7-2 | NA | NA